The 26 T cell receptor beta chains given below trace back to one sample, sequenced in a study of cytomegalovirus exposure and HLA in healthy donors. Amplification used 60 Vbeta primers and 13 Jbeta primers. Produced via immunoSEQ multiplex PCR; TCRdb's table is partial and in-frame only. The sample has about 170,000 clones; more than 80% are singletons. The specimen sequenced was PBMCs. These receptors were collected from a male donor in good health and CMV-seronegative.

This chain uses TRBV9 with TRBJ1-1; perhaps TRBD1 as D (6 bases). Deletions cut 3 bases from V and 7 bases from J, with 13 bases between. CDR1 SGDLS and CDR2 YYNGEE come from the germline V gene. The CDR3 extends over 13 amino acids. The CDR3 loop is CASSGTGKGEAFF. The CDR3 region has the DNA TGTGCCAGCAGCGGAACAGGGAAGGGTGAAGCTTTCTTT.

This clone was observed a handful of times. CDR3 coding DNA: TGTGCCAGCTCACCACAGGACAGGGCCTCTTCTGGGGCCAACGTCCTGACTTTC. Residues: CASSPQDRASSGANVLTF. The chain is built from TRBV18 and TRBJ2-6; 8 nucleotides line up with TRBD1. Unmatched junction bases numbered 6, after V lost 1 base and J lost 1 base. Looked up from germline, CDR1 is KGHSH and CDR2 is LQKENI. CDR3 size: 18 residues.

The rearrangement joins TRBV2 to TRBJ2-5, with 9 bases lining up with TRBD2. This CDR3 is 15 amino acids long. The germline gives CDR1 SNHLY, CDR2 FYNNEI. V shed 4 bases, J shed 1 base, and the junction held 4 bases outside the gene matches. This chain's CDR3 is CASSVQTSGQETQYF. CDR3 DNA: TGTGCCAGCAGTGTCCAGACTAGCGGCCAAGAGACCCAGTACTTC.

The chain links TRBV7-8 to TRBJ2-7; a possible D gene is TRBD2 (5 bases). Germline CDR1 and CDR2: SGHVS and FQNEAQ. This CDR3 contains 15 residues. With 5 bases removed from V and 0 bases from J, the gap between germline ends came to 14 bases. The CDR3 nucleotides are TGTGCCAGCAGCGCCAATAGCGCGGCCTCCTACGAGCAGTACTTC. Translated: CASSANSAASYEQYF.

The CDR3 reads CASRTRTANQPQHF. CDR3 coding DNA: TGTGCCAGCAGGACTCGGACAGCTAATCAGCCCCAGCATTTT. The chain recombines TRBV28 with TRBJ1-5; tentatively, D is TRBD1 (6 bases). Germline values: CDR1 MDHEN, CDR2 SYDVKM. The CDR3 extends over 14 amino acids. V lost 6 bases to trimming and J lost 4 bases, with 13 bases between them.

This clone was picked up a small number of times. The chain carries TRBV6-5 and TRBJ1-3; 7 bases align to TRBD1. J lost 0 bases, V lost 4 bases, and 6 bases had no gene match. This CDR3 is built from 16 residues. The germline V gene has CDR1 MNHEY and CDR2 SVGAGI. The CDR3 coding sequence is TGTGCCAGCAGTTTGACAGGGATAGACTCTGGAAACACCATATATTTT. Translating it yields CASSLTGIDSGNTIYF.

The chain couples TRBV6-1 to TRBJ2-7; TRBD2 matches 7 bases. This CDR3 spans 15 amino acids. J gave up 0 bases and V 3 bases, and 5 bases lay outside the gene matches. CDR1 and CDR2 (germline): MNHNS, SASEGT. CDR3: CASSEYGGNSYEQYF. The DNA for the CDR3 is TGTGCCAGCAGTGAGTACGGGGGGAACTCCTACGAGCAGTACTTC.

V and J are TRBV11-3 and TRBJ1-2; tentative D call: TRBD1 (5 bases). This CDR3 is 17 amino acids long. With 2 bases removed from V and 0 bases from J, the gap between germline ends came to 16 bases. Looked up from germline, CDR1 is SGHNT and CDR2 is YENEEA. The CDR3 reads CASSLRGMSPANYGYTF. The DNA of the CDR3 is TGTGCCAGCAGCTTAAGGGGCATGAGCCCAGCTAACTATGGCTACACCTTC.

The chain combines TRBV30 with TRBJ2-5; 9 nucleotides align to TRBD1. V was clipped by 4 bases and J by 2 bases; unmatched bases: 5. CDR3 length equals 14 residues. Germline V lookup: CDR1 GTSNPN, CDR2 SVGIG (reference sequence). CDR3 sequence reads: CAWNRGQGQETQYF. The CDR3 DNA is TGTGCCTGGAACCGCGGACAGGGGCAAGAGACCCAGTACTTC.

This chain joins TRBV19 and TRBJ1-1; no firm D call. From germline, CDR1 is LNHDA and CDR2 SQIVND (reference sequence). Trimming stripped 3 bases from V and 1 base from J, with 3 bases between. This CDR3 spans 12 amino acids. This chain's CDR3 is CASSMRNTEAFF. For the CDR3, the DNA is TGTGCCAGTAGTATGCGGAACACTGAAGCTTTCTTT.

V usage is TRBV29-1 and J usage is TRBJ2-3; TRBD1 is a possible D gene (6 bases). The length of the CDR3 is 13 residues. V lost 7 bases, J lost 4 bases, and 15 bases lay in between. CDR1 is SQVTM, CDR2 ANQGSEA, per germline. CDR3 in amino acids: CSASGQFPDTQYF. Here the CDR3 DNA reads TGCAGCGCCTCAGGACAGTTCCCAGATACGCAGTATTTT.

V is TRBV5-6 and J is TRBJ1-2, with 8 bases fitting TRBD1. The length of the CDR3 is 15 residues. Germline CDR1 SGHDT, CDR2 YYEEEE. V gave up 0 bases and J gave up 8 bases; unmatched junction bases: 9. Here the CDR3 reads CASSLAGTGHRGYTF. The CDR3 DNA is TGTGCCAGCAGCTTGGCCGGGACAGGTCACCGGGGCTACACCTTC.

The J gene is TRBJ1-2, the V gene TRBV5-1; unclear D gene. The CDR3 extends over 13 amino acids. The V and J ends lost 0 bases and 4 bases respectively, with 7 bases between them. Per the germline V gene, CDR1 is SGHRS and CDR2 is YFSETQ. CDR3 sequence: CASSLVVSYGYTF. In DNA form, the CDR3 reads TGCGCCAGCAGCTTGGTCGTTAGCTATGGCTACACCTTC.

The chain carries TRBV5-4 and TRBJ2-3; TRBD1 is a possible D gene (5 bases). V was trimmed by 1 base and J by 4 bases, leaving 13 bases between them. From germline, CDR1 is SGHNT and CDR2 YYREEE (reference sequence). The CDR3 runs to 15 residues. CDR3 amino acids: CASSLSGYAADTQYF. DNA of the CDR3: TGTGCCAGCAGCTTGTCAGGGTATGCTGCAGATACGCAGTATTTT.

This clone was recorded once. The V call is TRBV6-5, the J call TRBJ1-2; D is ambiguous. V gave up 2 bases and J gave up 0 bases, with 10 bases separating them. Germline V lookup: CDR1 MNHEY, CDR2 SVGAGI. The CDR3 is 15 amino acids. The CDR3 loop reads CASSYLAGANYGYTF. CDR3 DNA: TGTGCCAGCAGTTACCTGGCGGGAGCTAACTATGGCTACACCTTC.

The chain is built from TRBV4-2 and TRBJ2-1; 16 positions agree with TRBD2. The length of the CDR3 is 17 residues. Germline-derived CDR1 and CDR2 are LGHNA and YNFKEQ. V was clipped by 3 bases and J by 9 bases; unmatched bases: 8. CDR3 residues: CASSHQGGLAGGLEQFF. CDR3 nucleotide sequence: TGTGCCAGCAGCCATCAGGGGGGACTAGCGGGGGGGCTTGAGCAGTTCTTC.

This chain links TRBV29-1 with TRBJ2-3; possible D gene TRBD1, 5 bases. V lost 2 bases and J lost 4, with 10 bases in between. The CDR3 length is 13 residues. Germline V gene sequence: CDR1 SQVTM, CDR2 ANQGSEA. This CDR3 is CSVERGVADTQYF. The DNA for the CDR3 is TGCAGCGTTGAAAGGGGTGTCGCAGATACGCAGTATTTT.

The CDR3 reads CAWNWRAIGREKLFF. The DNA of the CDR3 is TGTGCCTGGAACTGGCGGGCCATCGGACGGGAAAAACTGTTTTTT. The genes are TRBV30 and TRBJ1-4; D gene unclear. Looked up from germline, CDR1 is GTSNPN and CDR2 is SVGIG (reference sequence). The CDR3 runs 15 residues. V was clipped by 4 bases and J by 8 bases, with 20 bases between them.

The V gene is TRBV2, the J gene TRBJ2-5; 14 bases line up with TRBD2. V dropped 6 bases and J dropped 4; count of bases not matched to a gene: 4. Germline CDR1 and CDR2: SNHLY and FYNNEI. The CDR3 spans 15 residues. The DNA for the CDR3 is TGTGCCAGCAGCGGTGGACTAGCGGGAGGAGAGACCCAGTACTTC. Protein product: CASSGGLAGGETQYF.

The V and J genes are TRBV6-5 and TRBJ2-1, with D tentatively TRBD2 (6 bases). The V gene lost 0 bases and the J gene lost 9 bases, with 9 bases spanning the gap. The CDR3 spans 13 residues. Germline V gene sequence: CDR1 MNHEY, CDR2 SVGAGI. CDR3 bases: TGTGCCAGCAGTTACTCGACTAGAGGTGAGCAGTTCTTC. It encodes CASSYSTRGEQFF.

This chain links TRBV19 with TRBJ1-2; 9 bases align to TRBD1. V gave up 6 bases and J gave up 5 bases; unmatched junction bases: 13. The CDR3 runs 16 residues. From germline, CDR1 is LNHDA and CDR2 SQIVND (reference sequence). The CDR3 region has the DNA TGTGCCAGTAGGACTTCAGGGACAGGGCTTTCATATGGCTACACCTTC. It is translated as CASRTSGTGLSYGYTF.

Concerning this clone itself: Other nucleotide sequences in the sample specify the same CDR3. The CDR3 DNA sequence: TGTGCCAGCAGCCAAGAAGGCCAGGGGGACGAGCAGTACTTC. Amino acids: CASSQEGQGDEQYF. The chain has TRBV4-2 and TRBJ2-7; 7 positions match TRBD1. The CDR3 has 14 amino acids. With 0 bases clipped from V and 5 bases from J, the junction kept 4 bases outside the gene matches. Germline assignment: CDR1 LGHNA and CDR2 YNFKEQ.

The V and J genes are TRBV19 and TRBJ1-1; 8 bases align to TRBD1. Germline assignment: CDR1 LNHDA and CDR2 SQIVND (reference sequence). This CDR3 is built from 15 residues. J gave up 0 bases and V 5 bases, and 5 bases lay outside the gene matches. The CDR3 spells CASSLNRGMNTEAFF. In DNA form, the CDR3 reads TGTGCCAGTAGTTTAAACAGGGGGATGAACACTGAAGCTTTCTTT.

CDR3 region: CASSAGLAGGKDTQYF. In nucleotides, the CDR3 is TGTGCCAGCAGCGCGGGACTAGCGGGGGGGAAAGATACGCAGTATTTT. The gene calls are TRBV7-6 and TRBJ2-3; 16 bases line up with TRBD2. J gave up 5 bases and V 5 bases, and 4 bases lay outside the gene matches. CDR3 length: 16 residues. CDR1 and CDR2 (germline): SGHVS, FNYEAQ.

The chain has TRBV4-3 and TRBJ1-2; 8 nucleotides line up with TRBD1. Germline loops: CDR1 LGHNA, CDR2 YSLEER. The ends lost 2 bases at V and 6 bases at J; junction bases unmatched: 8. This CDR3 region has 15 residues. The CDR3 bases are TGCGCCAGCAGCCAAAGACTTCCAGGGGGCCATGGCTACACCTTC. Protein sequence: CASSQRLPGGHGYTF.

This chain joins TRBV29-1 and TRBJ2-1, with a weak D call TRBD1 (6 bases). CDR3 length: 12 residues. V dropped 6 bases and J dropped 6 bases, with 12 bases sitting between them. Germline V gene lookup returns CDR1 SQVTM and CDR2 ANQGSEA. DNA of the CDR3: TGCAGCGTGGCTGAACAGGGCAATGAGCAGTTCTTC. Its translation: CSVAEQGNEQFF.